The next 17 T cell receptor beta chains were all read from a single sample in a study of CD8 T cells in Susac syndrome. Random-hexamer reverse transcription was applied to about 0.5 to 1 ug RNA. TCRdb reanalysed the immunoSEQ multiplex PCR reads using MiXCR and keeps one entry per CDR3 protein. The table lists 400,000 or so distinct CDR3 sequences, 75% to 90% of them singletons. The sample was CD8+ T cells from PBMCs. All receptors derive from a human donor with multiple sclerosis.

V and J are TRBV6-2 or TRBV6-3 and TRBJ2-5; D is unresolved. Between the trimmed V and J ends, which lost 2 bases and 1 base, there was a span of 8 bases. This CDR3 has 14 residues. Germline V gene lookup returns CDR1 MNHEY and CDR2 SVGEGT. The CDR3 DNA sequence: TGTGCCAGCAGTTACCATAGTATCCAAGAGACCCAGTACTTC. Protein product: CASSYHSIQETQYF.

The J gene is TRBJ1-2, the V gene TRBV27; a possible D gene is TRBD1 (6 bases). Germline CDR1 and CDR2: MNHEY and SMNVEV (reference sequence). The CDR3 has 13 amino acids. Trimming took 8 bases from V and 6 from J, leaving 16 bases between them. The CDR3 sequence: CASAFGAGDGYTF. The CDR3 nucleotides read TGTGCCAGCGCCTTTGGGGCAGGGGATGGCTACACCTTC.

In this sample, this clonotype turned up once. V and J are TRBV6-6 and TRBJ1-1, with D possibly being TRBD1 (5 bases). CDR3 size: 14 residues. Trimming shortened V by 0 bases and J by 4 bases, and 9 bases separated the two germline ends. CDR1 and CDR2 (germline): MNHNY, SVGAGI (reference sequence). The CDR3 DNA is TGTGCCAGCAGTTACTCTGGACACTTCACTGAAGCTTTCTTT. This sequence encodes CASSYSGHFTEAFF.

The chain joins TRBV10-3 to TRBJ2-7; 11 nucleotides agree with TRBD2. CDR1 and CDR2 from the germline V gene are ENHRY and SYGVKD. Unmatched junction bases numbered 2, after V lost 2 bases and J lost 2 bases. CDR3 length: 15 amino acids. CDR3: CAISEPSGGTYEQYF. The CDR3 DNA reads as TGTGCCATCAGTGAGCCTAGCGGGGGGACCTACGAGCAGTACTTC.

This chain uses TRBV9 with TRBJ2-3, with 12 nucleotides matching TRBD2. V was pared by 3 bases and J by 4 bases, with 15 bases of the junction left unmatched. The CDR3 covers 19 residues. Germline-derived CDR1 and CDR2 are SGDLS and YYNGEE. The CDR3 loop reads CASSAALETSGRPPDTQYF. The CDR3 DNA sequence: TGTGCCAGCAGCGCGGCCCTAGAGACTAGCGGGAGACCCCCAGATACGCAGTATTTT.

The gene calls are TRBV12-3 or TRBV12-4 and TRBJ2-3; D gene uncertain. The length of the CDR3 is 11 residues. The V and J ends lost 10 bases and 5 bases respectively, with 10 bases between them. The CDR3 protein is CATGPGDTQYF. The CDR3 nucleotides are TGTGCCACCGGCCCGGGAGATACGCAGTATTTT.

This chain joins TRBV19 and TRBJ2-3, with D perhaps matching TRBD1 (7 bases). The germline V gene encodes CDR1 LNHDA and CDR2 SQIVND (reference sequence). The CDR3 has 17 amino acids. Deletions cut 1 base from V and 4 bases from J, with 18 bases between. CDR3 bases: TGTGCCAGTAGTATAGTCCCTCGGAGGGACAGCCCAGATACGCAGTATTTT. Translated: CASSIVPRRDSPDTQYF.

The J gene is TRBJ1-4, the V gene TRBV5-6, with 7 nucleotides matching TRBD1. The CDR3 loop spans 13 amino acids. Trimming removed 0 bases from V and 14 bases from J; junction bases left unmatched: 7. Germline CDR1 SGHDT, CDR2 YYEEEE. The CDR3 protein is CASSLGQGIRLFF. In nucleotides, the CDR3 is TGTGCCAGCAGCTTGGGACAGGGAATAAGGCTGTTTTTT.

The V gene is TRBV27, the J gene TRBJ2-1; D not resolved. Trimming took 4 bases from V and 6 from J, leaving 7 bases between them. The CDR3 consists of 12 residues. CDR1 and CDR2 (germline): MNHEY, SMNVEV (reference sequence). CDR3: CASSSYINEQFF. The CDR3 nucleotides read TGTGCCAGCAGTTCATACATCAATGAGCAGTTCTTC.

The chain couples TRBV4-1 to TRBJ1-1; maybe TRBD1 (6 bases). V was trimmed by 8 bases and J by 10 bases, leaving 14 bases between them. There are 11 residues in the CDR3. From germline, CDR1 is MGHRA and CDR2 YSYEKL. CDR3 residues: CASGEGVSAFF. CDR3 bases: TGCGCCAGCGGAGAGGGGGTTTCAGCTTTCTTT.

The chain is built from TRBV19 and TRBJ1-6, with D hard to call. V was pared by 6 bases and J by 6 bases, with 12 bases between. The germline V gene encodes CDR1 LNHDA and CDR2 SQIVND (reference sequence). This CDR3 has 14 residues. The CDR3 reads CASSLEGFNSPLHF. As DNA, the CDR3 is TGTGCCAGTAGCCTCGAGGGTTTTAATTCACCCCTCCACTTT.

The CDR3: CASSQESGVSSYNEQFF. CDR3 coding DNA: TGTGCCAGCAGCCAAGAGAGCGGGGTCAGCTCCTACAATGAGCAGTTCTTC. The V gene is TRBV4-2, the J gene TRBJ2-1; 7 bases line up with TRBD2. CDR1 and CDR2 (germline): LGHNA, YNFKEQ. This CDR3 spans 17 amino acids. With V trimmed by 0 bases and J by 0 bases, 5 bases remained unmatched.

This clonotype showed up just once. This chain uses TRBV7-6 with TRBJ2-3, with TRBD2 identical over 8 bases. This CDR3 is 16 amino acids long. Germline-derived CDR1 and CDR2 are SGHVS and FNYEAQ. Trimming removed 5 bases from V and 3 bases from J; junction bases left unmatched: 10. CDR3 region: CASSPGGGLWTDTQYF. In nucleotides, the CDR3 is TGTGCCAGCAGCCCCGGGGGGGGTCTTTGGACAGATACGCAGTATTTT.

This chain links TRBV27 with TRBJ2-5, with no clear D. Germline CDR1 reads MNHEY; CDR2 reads SMNVEV (reference sequence). The CDR3 consists of 14 residues. V was clipped by 4 bases and J by 3 bases, with 12 bases between them. The CDR3 DNA reads as TGTGCCAGCAGTTCCATCCTATCCAAAGAGACCCAGTACTTC. As protein: CASSSILSKETQYF.

V usage is TRBV7-9 and J usage is TRBJ2-1; D remains unclear. Trimming removed 0 bases from V and 5 bases from J, with 8 bases in between. Germline assignment: CDR1 SEHNR and CDR2 FQNEAQ (reference sequence). The CDR3 length is 14 residues. CDR3 in DNA: TGTGCCAGCAGCTTAGCGGCGTTGGACAATGAGCAGTTCTTC. Amino acids: CASSLAALDNEQFF.

The chain joins TRBV4-1 to TRBJ2-2; 11 nucleotides align to TRBD1. Trimming cost V 2 bases and J 6 bases; bases outside gene matches: 5. CDR1 MGHRA and CDR2 YSYEKL come from the germline V gene. This CDR3 has 16 amino acids. The CDR3 region is CASSQQPGQGAGELFF. The CDR3 DNA sequence: TGCGCCAGCAGCCAACAACCGGGACAGGGGGCCGGGGAGCTGTTTTTT.

The chain employs TRBV30 and TRBJ1-6, with 10 positions matching TRBD1. The J segment lost 7 bases and the V segment lost 3 bases, leaving 12 bases of the junction unmatched. Germline loops: CDR1 GTSNPN, CDR2 SVGIG (reference sequence). The CDR3 runs to 17 residues. CDR3 loop: CAWSPGRGQGWNSPLHF. CDR3 nucleotides: TGTGCCTGGAGCCCCGGACGGGGACAGGGGTGGAATTCACCCCTCCACTTT.